The 18 T cell receptor beta chains below all came from one sample that was sequenced in a study of cytomegalovirus exposure and HLA in healthy donors. The PCR ran on 60 Vbeta and 13 Jbeta primers. The protocol was immunoSEQ multiplex PCR, while the TCRdb copy is restricted to in-frame clones and leaves out a portion. Found here are about 130,000 clones, over 60% of them singletons; the top ten hold 1%. Sequencing was performed on PBMCs. Source of these receptors: a human donor in good health.

Written as DNA, the CDR3 is TGTGCCAGCAGGGGGGGGGACAAATTGAACACTGAAGCTTTCTTT. It encodes CASRGGDKLNTEAFF. The J gene is TRBJ1-1, the V gene TRBV28; tentatively, D is TRBD1 (6 bases). The CDR3 loop spans 15 amino acids. V was trimmed by 6 bases and J by 0 bases, leaving 14 bases between them. CDR1 is MDHEN, CDR2 SYDVKM, per germline.

This clone was recorded once. The chain carries TRBV28 and TRBJ2-1; 9 bases agree with TRBD1. Trimming at V came to 1 base and at J to 9 bases, leaving 7 bases not matched to a gene. Germline V gives CDR1 MDHEN, CDR2 SYDVKM. CDR3 length: 15 amino acids. The CDR3 loop reads CASSLSGTGHSEQFF. CDR3 bases: TGTGCCAGCAGTTTATCCGGGACAGGGCACAGTGAGCAGTTCTTC. Using reference TRBV28 and TRBJ2-1 for the parts outside the CDR3, the full variable domain is DVKVTQSSRYLVKRTGEKVFLECVQDMDHENMFWYRQDPGLGLRLIYFSYDVKMKEKGDIPEGYSVSREKKERFSLILESASTNQTSMYLCASSLSGTGHSEQFFGPGTRLTVL.

The count of this clone is one. The chain uses TRBV27 and TRBJ1-6; D gene unclear. Per the germline V gene, CDR1 is MNHEY and CDR2 is SMNVEV (reference sequence). V gave up 5 bases and J gave up 14 bases, with 10 bases separating them. The CDR3 has 11 amino acids. CDR3 protein: CASSMGNALHF. As DNA, the CDR3 is TGTGCCAGCAGTATGGGCAATGCCCTCCACTTT.

The V and J genes are TRBV6-4 and TRBJ2-1; D is perhaps TRBD1 (5 bases). V was pared by 0 bases and J by 10 bases, with 10 bases between. Germline V lookup: CDR1 MRHNA, CDR2 SNTAGT. The CDR3 is 13 amino acids. The CDR3 region has the DNA TGTGCCAGCAGTGACTCGGGTCCAGGGGAGCAGTTCTTC. Encoded protein: CASSDSGPGEQFF.

The chain recombines TRBV12-5 with TRBJ2-3, with D unresolved. Between the trimmed V and J ends, which lost 8 bases and 7 bases, there was a span of 16 bases. The CDR3 is 13 residues long. CDR1 is LGHNT, CDR2 FRNRAP, per germline. In nucleotides, the CDR3 is TGTGCTAGTAGGCCCAGAGAGGAGTATACGCAGTATTTT. Amino acid sequence: CASRPREEYTQYF.

This clone was observed a handful of times. J is TRBJ1-1 and V is TRBV4-2; perhaps TRBD1 as D (5 bases). The germline V gene encodes CDR1 LGHNA and CDR2 YNFKEQ. The CDR3 totals 17 residues. Trimming took 4 bases from V and 1 from J, leaving 19 bases between them. The CDR3 sequence is CASSPDGLGQSNTEAFF. The CDR3 DNA sequence: TGTGCCAGCAGCCCGGATGGTCTAGGACAATCGAACACTGAAGCTTTCTTT.

CDR3 amino acids: CASTEGQGARNEQYF. For the CDR3, the DNA is TGCGCCAGCACCGAGGGACAGGGGGCGAGGAACGAGCAGTACTTC. This chain connects TRBV10-2 to TRBJ2-7; 12 positions match TRBD1. There are 15 residues in the CDR3. J was trimmed by 5 bases and V by 7 bases; bases with no gene match: 9. The germline CDR1 and CDR2 sequences are WSHSY and SAAADI.

This clone has just one count. The gene calls are TRBV7-2 and TRBJ2-1; tentative D call: TRBD2 (6 bases). Trimming stripped 3 bases from V and 8 bases from J, with 8 bases between. Looked up from germline, CDR1 is SGHTA and CDR2 is FQGNSA. This CDR3 contains 12 residues. The CDR3 nucleotides are TGTGCCAGCAGCTTTGCTAGCGATGAGCAGTTCTTC. Translated, it gives CASSFASDEQFF.

Regarding this clone: Other DNA sequences from this sample encode an identical CDR3 as well. The chain combines TRBV18 with TRBJ1-4, with 7 bases fitting TRBD1. This CDR3 contains 14 residues. Germline V lookup: CDR1 KGHSH, CDR2 LQKENI. With 3 bases clipped from V and 7 bases from J, the junction kept 5 bases outside the gene matches. Here the CDR3 DNA reads TGTGCCAGCTCACCGGGACAGACTTCTGAAAAACTGTTTTTT. Translation: CASSPGQTSEKLFF.

This chain links TRBV28 with TRBJ1-4; D gene unclear. This CDR3 has 13 residues. Looked up from germline, CDR1 is MDHEN and CDR2 is SYDVKM. The V gene lost 3 bases and the J gene lost 8 bases, with 10 bases spanning the gap. CDR3 nucleotide sequence: TGTGCCAGCAGTTTCGCAGGCCCCGAAAAACTGTTTTTT. Protein: CASSFAGPEKLFF. Full variable domain (rest looked up from reference TRBV28 and TRBJ1-4): DVKVTQSSRYLVKRTGEKVFLECVQDMDHENMFWYRQDPGLGLRLIYFSYDVKMKEKGDIPEGYSVSREKKERFSLILESASTNQTSMYLCASSFAGPEKLFFGSGTQLSVL.

The rearrangement uses TRBV6-5 and TRBJ1-2; D is uncertain. The germline CDR1 and CDR2 sequences are MNHEY and SVGAGI. The CDR3 is 15 amino acids. Trimming left V 2 bases short and J 6 bases short, with 16 bases between. This CDR3 reads CASSYRVPGSDGYTF. CDR3 nucleotides: TGTGCCAGCAGTTACAGGGTTCCGGGATCCGATGGCTACACCTTC.

This chain connects TRBV27 to TRBJ1-1; 8 nucleotides align to TRBD1. Looked up from germline, CDR1 is MNHEY and CDR2 is SMNVEV (reference sequence). The CDR3 totals 13 residues. Trimming removed 6 bases from V and 6 bases from J; junction bases left unmatched: 6. The CDR3 here is CASRLAGGPEAFF. The CDR3 bases are TGTGCCAGCAGATTAGCAGGGGGCCCTGAAGCTTTCTTT.

The V and J genes are TRBV6-6 and TRBJ1-1; D unclear. The CDR3 is made up of 12 amino acids. Germline CDR1 reads MNHNY; CDR2 reads SVGAGI (reference sequence). V was pared by 5 bases and J by 3 bases, with 7 bases between. CDR3 protein: CASSPVDTEAFF. The DNA of the CDR3 is TGTGCCAGCAGTCCCGTAGACACTGAAGCTTTCTTT.

The chain is built from TRBV21-1 and TRBJ1-1; the DNA was not used to check the table's D call, TRBD1. TRBV21-1 is classified as a pseudogene. The CDR3 has 14 residues. Here the CDR3 DNA reads TGTGCCAGCAGCAAACAGGGGCCTGATAGTGAAGCTTTCTTT. Its translation: CASSKQGPDSEAFF.

CDR3 sequence: CASSFGQTLETQYF. The DNA for the CDR3 is TGTGCCAGCAGCTTTGGACAGACGCTAGAGACCCAGTACTTC. V usage is TRBV7-3 and J usage is TRBJ2-5; TRBD1 is a possible D gene (6 bases). Trimming stripped 3 bases from V and 4 bases from J, with 12 bases between. Germline V gene sequence: CDR1 SGHTA, CDR2 FQGTGA. The CDR3 covers 14 residues.

This clone was seen only once. Here the CDR3 DNA reads TGTGCCAGCAGCTTGGACAGGGGGCACACAGATACGCAGTATTTT. Translating it yields CASSLDRGHTDTQYF. The chain has TRBV5-6 and TRBJ2-3; 9 nucleotides match TRBD1. The CDR3 extends over 15 amino acids. J lost 2 bases, V lost 0 bases, and 1 base had no gene match. The germline CDR1 and CDR2 sequences are SGHDT and YYEEEE.

The CDR3 is CASSFRDLWETQYF. For the CDR3, the DNA is TGTGCCAGCAGCTTCCGGGACTTATGGGAGACCCAGTACTTC. The rearrangement links TRBV7-8 to TRBJ2-5; the D gene is possibly TRBD2 (6 bases). V lost 3 bases to trimming and J lost 5 bases, with 13 bases between them. In germline, CDR1 is SGHVS, CDR2 FQNEAQ. This CDR3 spans 14 amino acids.

This chain connects TRBV6-6 to TRBJ1-1; D unresolved. V lost 6 bases and J 7 bases, leaving 18 bases between the germline ends. Germline V gene data show CDR1 as MNHNY and CDR2 as SVGAGI (reference sequence). This CDR3 spans 14 amino acids. CDR3 loop: CASRVRSAPGEAFF. The CDR3 DNA is TGTGCCAGCAGGGTCCGGTCTGCCCCAGGTGAAGCTTTCTTT.